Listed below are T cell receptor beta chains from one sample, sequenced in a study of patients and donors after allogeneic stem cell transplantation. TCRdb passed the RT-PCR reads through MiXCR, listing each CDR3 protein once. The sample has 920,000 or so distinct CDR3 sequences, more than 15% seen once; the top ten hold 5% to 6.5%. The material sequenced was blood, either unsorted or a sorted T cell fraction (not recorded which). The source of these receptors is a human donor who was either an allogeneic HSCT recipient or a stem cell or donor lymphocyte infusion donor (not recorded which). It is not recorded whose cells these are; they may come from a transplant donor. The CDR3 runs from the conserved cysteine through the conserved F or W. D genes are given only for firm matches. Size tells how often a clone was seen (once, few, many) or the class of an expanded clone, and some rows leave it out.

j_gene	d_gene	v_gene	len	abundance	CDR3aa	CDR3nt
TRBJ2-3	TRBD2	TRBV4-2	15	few	CASSQGTSSTDTQYF	TGTGCCAGCAGCCAAGGGACTAGCAGCACAGATACGCAGTATTTT
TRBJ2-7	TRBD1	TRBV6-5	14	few	CASSWVTGGGEQYF	TGTGCCAGCAGTTGGGTGACAGGGGGCGGTGAGCAGTACTTC
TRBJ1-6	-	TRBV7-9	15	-	CASSFLRLGNSPLHF	TGTGCCAGCAGCTTCCTCAGGCTTGGGAATTCACCCCTCCACTTT
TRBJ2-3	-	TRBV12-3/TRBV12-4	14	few	CASSLSYGHYTQYF	TGTGCCAGCAGTTTGAGCTACGGCCATTATACGCAGTATTTT
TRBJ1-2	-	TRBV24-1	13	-	CATSDRRNYGYTF	TGTGCCACCAGTGATCGCCGTAACTATGGCTACACCTTC
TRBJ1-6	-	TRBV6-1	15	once	CASTLEDSEGSPLHF	TGTGCCAGCACTCTCGAGGACAGCGAGGGATCACCCCTCCACTTT
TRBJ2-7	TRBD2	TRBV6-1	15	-	CASSLSGGKSYEQYF	TGTGCCAGCAGCCTCAGCGGGGGGAAGTCCTACGAGCAGTACTTC
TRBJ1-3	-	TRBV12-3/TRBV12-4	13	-	CATDGGSGNTIYF	TGTGCCACGGACGGGGGCTCTGGAAACACCATATATTTT
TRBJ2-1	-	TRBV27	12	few	CASSSQYNEQFF	TGTGCCAGCAGTTCTCAGTACAATGAGCAGTTCTTC
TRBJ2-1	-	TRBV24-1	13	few	CATSDLGYNEQFF	TGTGCCACCAGTGATTTGGGGTACAATGAGCAGTTCTTC
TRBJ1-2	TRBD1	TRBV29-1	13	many	CSGQGGANYGYTF	TGCAGCGGACAGGGGGGAGCTAACTATGGCTACACCTTC
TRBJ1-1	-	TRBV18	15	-	CASSPPGSPNTEAFF	TGTGCCAGCTCACCACCGGGAAGTCCCAACACTGAAGCTTTCTTT
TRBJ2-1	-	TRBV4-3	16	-	CASSQTKGQKYNEQFF	TGCGCCAGCAGCCAAACTAAAGGACAGAAATACAATGAGCAGTTCTTC
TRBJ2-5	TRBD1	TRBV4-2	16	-	CASSQGQGARVETQYF	TGTGCCAGCAGCCAAGGCCAGGGGGCTAGGGTAGAGACCCAGTACTTC
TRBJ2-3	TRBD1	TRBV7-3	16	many	CASSRQPGQGFNTQYF	TGTGCCAGCAGCCGACAACCGGGACAGGGATTTAATACGCAGTATTTT
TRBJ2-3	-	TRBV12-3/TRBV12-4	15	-	CASSLRHFEGYTQYF	TGTGCCAGCAGTTTACGACACTTCGAAGGATATACGCAGTATTTT
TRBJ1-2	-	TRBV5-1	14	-	CASSLDNPNYGYTF	TGCGCCAGCAGCTTGGACAACCCTAACTATGGCTACACCTTC
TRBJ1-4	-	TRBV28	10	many	CASSQEKLFF	TGTGCGTCGTCGCAGGAAAAACTGTTTTTT
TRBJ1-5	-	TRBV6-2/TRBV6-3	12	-	CASNGPEPPQHF	TGTGCCAGCAATGGACCCGAGCCGCCCCAGCATTTT
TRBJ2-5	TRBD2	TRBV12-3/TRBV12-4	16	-	CASSGLAGGPQETQYF	TGTGCCAGCAGTGGACTAGCGGGGGGGCCCCAAGAGACCCAGTACTTC
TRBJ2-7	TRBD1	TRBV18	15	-	CASSLGQGKIDEQYF	TGTGCCAGCTCACTGGGACAGGGGAAAATCGACGAGCAGTACTTC
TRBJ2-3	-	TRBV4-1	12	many	CASSATTDTQYF	TGCGCCAGCAGCGCTACCACAGATACGCAGTATTTT
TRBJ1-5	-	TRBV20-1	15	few	CSARDMSRPSQPQHF	TGCAGTGCTAGAGATATGTCTCGACCCAGTCAGCCCCAGCATTTT
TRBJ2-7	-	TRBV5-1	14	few	CASSHTSQGFEQYF	TGCGCCAGCAGCCATACGTCACAGGGTTTCGAGCAGTACTTC
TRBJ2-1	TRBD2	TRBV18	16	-	CASSPPGLAGINEQFF	TGTGCCAGCTCACCTCCGGGACTAGCGGGAATCAATGAGCAGTTCTTC
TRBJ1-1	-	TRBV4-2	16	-	CASSQEQQGLNTEAFF	TGTGCCAGCAGCCAAGAACAACAGGGCTTGAACACTGAAGCTTTCTTT
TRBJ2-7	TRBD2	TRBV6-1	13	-	CASSEGRYGDYNF	TGTGCCAGCAGTGAAGGACGTTATGGGGACTACAACTTC
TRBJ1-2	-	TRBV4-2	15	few	CASSQDMGSDYGYTF	TGTGCCAGCAGCCAAGATATGGGGTCGGACTATGGCTACACCTTC
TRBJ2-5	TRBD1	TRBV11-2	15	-	CASSTGTGGAETQYF	TGTGCCAGCAGCACCGGGACAGGGGGCGCAGAGACCCAGTACTTC
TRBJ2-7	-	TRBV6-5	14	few	CASSYRDGRYEQYF	TGTGCCAGCAGTTACAGGGACGGACGCTACGAGCAGTACTTC
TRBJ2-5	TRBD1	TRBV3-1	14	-	CASSQADRGETQYF	TGTGCCAGCAGCCAAGCGGACAGGGGCGAGACCCAGTACTTC
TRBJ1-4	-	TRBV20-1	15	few	CSTRGGGVTNEKLFF	TGCAGCACCCGCGGGGGCGGAGTAACTAATGAAAAACTGTTTTTT
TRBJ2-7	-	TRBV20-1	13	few	CSAPWAGSYEQYF	TGCAGTGCCCCCTGGGCGGGGTCCTACGAGCAGTACTTC
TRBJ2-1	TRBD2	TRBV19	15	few	CASRVTSGEYNEQFF	TGTGCCAGTAGGGTGACTAGCGGGGAATACAATGAGCAGTTCTTC
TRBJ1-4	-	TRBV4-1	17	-	CASSQEFVARPNEKLFF	TGCGCCAGCAGCCAAGAATTTGTCGCGAGGCCGAATGAAAAACTGTTTTTT
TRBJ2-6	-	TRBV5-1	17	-	CASSLAQLGSGANVLTF	TGCGCCAGCAGCTTGGCACAGCTGGGCTCTGGGGCCAACGTCCTGACTTTC
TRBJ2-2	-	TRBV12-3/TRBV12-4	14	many	CASSFSGDTGELFF	TGTGCCAGCAGTTTCTCAGGGGACACCGGGGAGCTGTTTTTT
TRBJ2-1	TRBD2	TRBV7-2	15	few	CASSLGSGGSNEQFF	TGTGCCAGCAGCTTAGGTAGCGGGGGATCCAATGAGCAGTTCTTC
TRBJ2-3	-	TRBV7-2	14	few	CASSLASYADTQYF	TGTGCCAGCAGCTTAGCGAGTTACGCAGATACGCAGTATTTT
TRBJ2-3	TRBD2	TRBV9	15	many	CASSVDGGATDTQYF	TGTGCCAGCAGCGTAGACGGGGGGGCCACAGATACGCAGTATTTT
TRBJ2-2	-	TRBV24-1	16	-	CATSDFGHTNTGELFF	TGTGCCACCAGTGATTTTGGACACACGAACACCGGGGAGCTGTTTTTT
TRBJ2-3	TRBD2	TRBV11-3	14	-	CASSARSGGSTQYF	TGTGCCAGCAGCGCCCGTAGCGGGGGCTCGACGCAGTATTTT
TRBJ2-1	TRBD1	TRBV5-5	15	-	CASSRTGPSYNEQFF	TGTGCCAGCAGCCGGACAGGGCCCTCCTACAATGAGCAGTTCTTC
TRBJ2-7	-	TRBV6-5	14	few	CASSYLASSYEQYF	TGTGCCAGCAGTTACCTTGCGTCTTCCTACGAGCAGTACTTC
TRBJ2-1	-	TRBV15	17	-	CATSRDELPIRVGEQFF	TGTGCCACCAGCAGAGATGAACTACCAATTCGGGTAGGTGAGCAGTTCTTC
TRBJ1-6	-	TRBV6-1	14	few	CASRPDGYRNPLHF	TGTGCCAGCAGACCCGACGGGTACCGTAATCCCCTCCACTTT
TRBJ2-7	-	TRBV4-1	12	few	CASSQDGAEQYF	TGCGCCAGCAGCCAGGATGGAGCCGAGCAGTACTTC
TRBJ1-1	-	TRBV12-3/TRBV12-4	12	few	CASSWGRGTAFF	TGTGCCAGCAGTTGGGGGCGCGGGACGGCTTTCTTT
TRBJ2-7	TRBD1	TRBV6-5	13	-	CASSSDRHYEQYF	TGTGCCAGCAGTTCGGACAGGCACTACGAGCAGTACTTC
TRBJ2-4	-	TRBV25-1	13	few	CASSEDPQNIQYF	TGTGCCAGCAGTGAAGACCCCCAAAACATTCAGTACTTC
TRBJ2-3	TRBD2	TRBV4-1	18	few	CASSQDLGTSTIKDTQYF	TGCGCCAGCAGCCAAGATCTTGGGACTAGCACCATTAAGGATACGCAGTATTTT
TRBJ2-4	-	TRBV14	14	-	CASSQGGTKNIQYF	TGTGCCAGCAGCCAAGGGGGAACCAAAAACATTCAGTACTTC